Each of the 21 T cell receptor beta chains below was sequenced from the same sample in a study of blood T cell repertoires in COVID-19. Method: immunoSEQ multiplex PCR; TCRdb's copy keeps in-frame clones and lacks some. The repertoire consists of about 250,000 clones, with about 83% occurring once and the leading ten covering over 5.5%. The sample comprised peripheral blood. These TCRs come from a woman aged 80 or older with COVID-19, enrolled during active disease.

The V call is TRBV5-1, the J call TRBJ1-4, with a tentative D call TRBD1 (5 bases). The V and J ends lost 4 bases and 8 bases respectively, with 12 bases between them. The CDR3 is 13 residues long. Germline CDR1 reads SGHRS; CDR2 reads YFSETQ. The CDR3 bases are TGCGCCAGCAGCCCGCTGACAGAAGAAAAACTGTTTTTT. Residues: CASSPLTEEKLFF.

The CDR3 here is CASSQAGGYGYTF. The CDR3 region has the DNA TGTGCCAGCAGCCAAGCAGGGGGTTATGGCTACACCTTC. The chain combines TRBV3-1 (or the pseudogene TRBV3-2) with TRBJ1-2; 7 positions agree with TRBD1. The CDR3 has 13 residues. The germline V gene has CDR1 LGHDT and CDR2 YNNKEL (reference sequence). The junction had 1 base not matched to a gene; V was cut back by 1 base and J by 5 bases.

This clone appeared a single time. The CDR3 bases are TGTGCCAGCACCTCTTCGGAGGGGATAATCACTGAAGCTTTCTTT. Its protein product is CASTSSEGIITEAFF. The chain employs TRBV2 and TRBJ1-1, with D possibly being TRBD1 (5 bases). The CDR3 has 15 residues. Germline CDR1 is SNHLY and CDR2 is FYNNEI. V dropped 7 bases and J dropped 4 bases, with 19 bases sitting between them.

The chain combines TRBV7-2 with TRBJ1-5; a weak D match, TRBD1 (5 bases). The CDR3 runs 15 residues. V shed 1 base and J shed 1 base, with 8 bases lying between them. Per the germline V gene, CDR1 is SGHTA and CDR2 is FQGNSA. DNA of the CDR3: TGTGCCAGCAGCTTAGGGGGGGGAAGCAATCAGCCCCAGCATTTT. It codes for CASSLGGGSNQPQHF.

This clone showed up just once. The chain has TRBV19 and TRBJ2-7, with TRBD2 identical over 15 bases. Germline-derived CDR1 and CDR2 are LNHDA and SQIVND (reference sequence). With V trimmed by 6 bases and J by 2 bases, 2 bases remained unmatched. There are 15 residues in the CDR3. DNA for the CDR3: TGTGCCAGTAGGCGGACTAGCGGGGGGGCCTACGAGCAGTACTTC. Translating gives CASRRTSGGAYEQYF.

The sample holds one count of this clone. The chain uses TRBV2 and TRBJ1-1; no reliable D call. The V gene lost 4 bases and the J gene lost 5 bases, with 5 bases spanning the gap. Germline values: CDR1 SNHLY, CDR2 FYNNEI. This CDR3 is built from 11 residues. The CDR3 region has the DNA TGTGCCAGCAGTGTTATGACTGAAGCTTTCTTT. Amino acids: CASSVMTEAFF.

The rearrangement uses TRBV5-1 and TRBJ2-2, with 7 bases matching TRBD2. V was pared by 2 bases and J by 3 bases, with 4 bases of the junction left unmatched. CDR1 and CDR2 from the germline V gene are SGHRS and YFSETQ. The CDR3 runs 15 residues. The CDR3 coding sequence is TGCGCCAGCAGCTTTCAGGGAGGGGACACCGGGGAGCTGTTTTTT. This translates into CASSFQGGDTGELFF.

The CDR3 DNA reads as TGTGCCATCCAGGGATGGTCCCAGAATGAGCAGTTCTTC. Its translation: CAIQGWSQNEQFF. The V call is TRBV6-5, the J call TRBJ2-1; tentative D call: TRBD1 (5 bases). In germline, CDR1 is MNHEY, CDR2 SVGAGI. Trimming left V 10 bases short and J 7 bases short, with 17 bases between. There are 13 residues in the CDR3.

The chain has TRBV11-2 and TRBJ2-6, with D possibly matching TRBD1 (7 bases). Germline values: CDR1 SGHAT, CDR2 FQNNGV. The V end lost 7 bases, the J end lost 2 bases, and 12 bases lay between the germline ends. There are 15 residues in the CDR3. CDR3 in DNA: TGTGCCAGCACCCGCAGGGGGGCTGGGGCCAACGTCCTGACTTTC. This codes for CASTRRGAGANVLTF.

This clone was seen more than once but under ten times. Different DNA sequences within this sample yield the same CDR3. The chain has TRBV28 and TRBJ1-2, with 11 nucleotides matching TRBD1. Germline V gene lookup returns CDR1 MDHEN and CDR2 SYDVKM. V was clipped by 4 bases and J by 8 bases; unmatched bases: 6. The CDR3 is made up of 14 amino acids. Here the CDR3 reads CASSSGQGAGGYTF. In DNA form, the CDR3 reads TGTGCCAGCAGTTCAGGACAGGGGGCTGGGGGCTACACCTTC.

As DNA, the CDR3 is TGTGCCAGCATCACTGGGACAGATAATTCACCCCTCCACTTT. This gives the protein CASITGTDNSPLHF. The J gene is TRBJ1-6, the V gene TRBV6-5, with 7 bases matching TRBD1. The CDR3 runs 14 residues. CDR1 and CDR2 from the germline V gene are MNHEY and SVGAGI. The V and J ends lost 7 bases and 5 bases, in that order; junction bases with no gene match: 5.

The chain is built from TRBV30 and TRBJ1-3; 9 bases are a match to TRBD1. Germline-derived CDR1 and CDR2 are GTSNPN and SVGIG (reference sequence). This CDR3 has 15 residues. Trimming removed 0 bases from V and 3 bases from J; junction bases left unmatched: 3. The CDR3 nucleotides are TGTGCCTGGAGTGTCGGGACAGGGAATGGAAACACCATATATTTT. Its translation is CAWSVGTGNGNTIYF. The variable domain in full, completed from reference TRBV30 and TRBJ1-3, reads SQTIHQWPATLVQPVGSPLSLECTVEGTSNPNLYWYRQAAGRGLQLLFYSVGIGQISSEVPQNLSASRPQDRQFILSSKKLLLSDSGFYLCAWSVGTGNGNTIYFGEGSWLTVV.

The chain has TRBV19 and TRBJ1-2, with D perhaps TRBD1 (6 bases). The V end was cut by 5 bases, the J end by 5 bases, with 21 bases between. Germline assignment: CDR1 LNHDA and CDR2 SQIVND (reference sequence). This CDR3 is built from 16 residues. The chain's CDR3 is CASSGTTGRPSYGYTF. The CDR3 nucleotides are TGTGCCAGTAGTGGCACGACAGGACGCCCCTCATATGGCTACACCTTC.

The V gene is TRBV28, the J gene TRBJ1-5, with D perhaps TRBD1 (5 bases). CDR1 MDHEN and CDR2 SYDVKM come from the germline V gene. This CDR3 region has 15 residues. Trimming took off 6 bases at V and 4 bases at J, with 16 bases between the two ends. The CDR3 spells CASRFSGAGNQPQHF. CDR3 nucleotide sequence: TGTGCCAGCAGATTCAGTGGGGCGGGGAATCAGCCCCAGCATTTT.

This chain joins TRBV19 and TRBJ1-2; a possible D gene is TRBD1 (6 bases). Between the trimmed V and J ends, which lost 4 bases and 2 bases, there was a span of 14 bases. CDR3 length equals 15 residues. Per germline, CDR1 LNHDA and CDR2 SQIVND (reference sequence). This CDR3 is CASSSPETGNYGYTF. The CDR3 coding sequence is TGTGCCAGTAGTAGCCCCGAAACAGGGAACTATGGCTACACCTTC.

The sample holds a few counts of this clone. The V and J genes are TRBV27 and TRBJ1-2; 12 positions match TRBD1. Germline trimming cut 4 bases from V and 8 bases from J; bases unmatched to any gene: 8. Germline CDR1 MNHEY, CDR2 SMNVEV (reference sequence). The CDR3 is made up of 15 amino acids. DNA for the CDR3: TGTGCCAGCAGTTCGCCCGGGACAGGGGGCGCGGGCTACACCTTC. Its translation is CASSSPGTGGAGYTF.

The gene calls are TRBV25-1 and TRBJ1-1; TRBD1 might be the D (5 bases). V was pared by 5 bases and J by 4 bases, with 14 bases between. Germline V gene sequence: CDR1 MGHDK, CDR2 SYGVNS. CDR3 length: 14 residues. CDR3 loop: CASSHGGFSTEAFF. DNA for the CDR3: TGTGCCAGCAGTCATGGGGGGTTCAGCACTGAAGCTTTCTTT.

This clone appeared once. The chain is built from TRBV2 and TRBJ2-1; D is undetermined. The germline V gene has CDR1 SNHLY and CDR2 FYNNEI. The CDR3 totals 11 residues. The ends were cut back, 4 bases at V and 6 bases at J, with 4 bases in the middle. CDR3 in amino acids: CASSVINEQFF. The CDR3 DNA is TGTGCCAGCAGTGTCATCAATGAGCAGTTCTTC.

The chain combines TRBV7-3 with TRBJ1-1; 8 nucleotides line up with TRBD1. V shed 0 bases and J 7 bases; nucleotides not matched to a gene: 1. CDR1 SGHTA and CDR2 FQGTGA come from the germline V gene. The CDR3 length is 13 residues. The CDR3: CASSLTGTGEAFF. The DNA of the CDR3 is TGTGCCAGCAGCTTAACGGGGACAGGTGAAGCTTTCTTT. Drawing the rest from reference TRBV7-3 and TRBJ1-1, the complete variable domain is GAGVSQTPSNKVTEKGKYVELRCDPISGHTALYWYRQSLGQGPEFLIYFQGTGAADDSGLPNDRFFAVRPEGSVSTLKIQRTERGDSAVYLCASSLTGTGEAFFGQGTRLTVV.

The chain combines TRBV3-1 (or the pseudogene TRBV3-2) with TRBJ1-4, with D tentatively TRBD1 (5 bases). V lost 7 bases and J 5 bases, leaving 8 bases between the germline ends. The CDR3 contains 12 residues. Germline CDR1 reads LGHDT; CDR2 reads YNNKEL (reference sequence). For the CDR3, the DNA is TGTGCCAGCACCGACAGAAATGAAAAACTGTTTTTT. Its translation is CASTDRNEKLFF.

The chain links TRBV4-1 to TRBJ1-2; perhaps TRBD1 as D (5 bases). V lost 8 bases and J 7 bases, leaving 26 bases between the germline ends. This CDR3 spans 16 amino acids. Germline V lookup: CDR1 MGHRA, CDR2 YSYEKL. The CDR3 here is CASHDRRRSPSSGYTF. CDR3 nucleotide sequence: TGCGCCAGCCATGACAGAAGGCGGTCCCCAAGTAGTGGCTACACCTTC.